This T cell receptor beta chain was retrieved from a study of control samples from healthy donors and cancer patients. The CDR3 totals 16 residues. J lost 2 bases, V lost 5 bases, and 8 bases had no gene match. Germline V gene lookup returns CDR1 LNHDA and CDR2 SQIVND (reference sequence). Clones were read by immunoSEQ multiplex PCR, and TCRdb kept only the in-frame ones, dropping some. The profile covers about 94,000 clones, with about nine tenths appearing a single time and less than 4.5% taken by the ten largest. The V and J genes are TRBV19 and TRBJ1-5; 8 bases match TRBD1. The sequenced sample was blood. The TCR comes from a woman aged 18-29 years in good health. In DNA, the CDR3 is TGTGCCAGTAGTTTGGACAGGGCGGTGGGCAATCAGCCCCAGCATTTT. It translates to CASSLDRAVGNQPQHF.